This passage covers 30 T cell receptor beta chains from one sample sequenced in a study of shared T cell receptors in the human thymus. The method was immunoSEQ multiplex PCR; TCRdb's version includes in-frame clones alone and lacks a portion of them. Of 640,000 or so clones detected, about 89% appear once; the ten largest clones hold about 0.0094%. The sample also formed part of further work on human thymus T cells.

The sequenced sample consisted of thymocytes. The receptor source for this set is a boy under three years old with a congenital heart defect.

The V gene is TRBV12-5, the J gene TRBJ1-5; TRBD1 is a possible D gene (6 bases). Germline CDR1 reads LGHNT; CDR2 reads FRNRAP. Trimming took off 1 base at V and 0 bases at J, with 13 bases between the two ends. CDR3 length: 17 amino acids. The CDR3: CASGLARDIYSNQPQHF. CDR3 DNA: TGTGCTAGTGGTTTGGCCAGGGACATTTATAGCAATCAGCCCCAGCATTTT.

This sequence joins TRBV30 and TRBJ2-7; D perhaps matches TRBD2 (6 bases). This CDR3 comprises 13 residues. Germline CDR1 GTSNPN, CDR2 SVGIG (reference sequence). The V end lost 0 bases, the J end lost 3 bases, and 9 bases lay between the germline ends. The CDR3 nucleotides read TGTGCCTGGAGTGTTGGGACTGGCTACGAGCAGTACTTC. This gives the protein CAWSVGTGYEQYF.

The chain has TRBV2 and TRBJ1-6; D is possibly TRBD1 (5 bases). The V gene lost 3 bases and the J gene lost 7 bases, with 13 bases spanning the gap. There are 15 residues in the CDR3. CDR1 SNHLY and CDR2 FYNNEI come from the germline V gene. The CDR3 region is CASSDIGGGNSPLHF. CDR3 in DNA: TGTGCCAGCAGTGACATCGGGGGAGGAAATTCACCCCTCCACTTT. Together with reference TRBV2 and TRBJ1-6, the CDR3 gives the full variable domain: EPEVTQTPSHQVTQMGQEVILRCVPISNHLYFYWYRQILGQKVEFLVSFYNNEISEKSEIFDDQFSVERPDGSNFTLKIRSTKLEDSAMYFCASSDIGGGNSPLHFGNGTRLTVT.

The CDR3 is CASSPYRGTNEKLFF. Written as DNA, the CDR3 is TGTGCCAGCAGTCCATACAGGGGAACTAATGAAAAACTGTTTTTT. The V and J genes are TRBV6-5 and TRBJ1-4; 7 bases are shared with TRBD1. The CDR3 spans 15 residues. V dropped 5 bases and J dropped 1; count of bases not matched to a gene: 4. CDR1 MNHEY and CDR2 SVGAGI come from the germline V gene.

The V call is TRBV27, the J call TRBJ1-5; 7 positions agree with TRBD1. Germline CDR1 is MNHEY and CDR2 is SMNVEV (reference sequence). This CDR3 contains 15 residues. V was clipped by 6 bases and J by 0 bases; unmatched bases: 5. This CDR3 reads CASSPTGASNQPQHF. DNA of the CDR3: TGTGCCAGCAGCCCAACAGGGGCTAGCAATCAGCCCCAGCATTTT.

The V and J genes are TRBV4-1 and TRBJ1-1; 8 bases align to TRBD1. J lost 1 base, V lost 1 base, and 2 bases had no gene match. CDR1 and CDR2 (germline): MGHRA, YSYEKL. The CDR3 spans 15 residues. The CDR3 spells CASSQGGQANTEAFF. The CDR3 nucleotides are TGCGCCAGCAGCCAAGGGGGACAGGCGAACACTGAAGCTTTCTTT.

The chain joins TRBV4-3 to TRBJ1-4; tentatively, D is TRBD1 (6 bases). V was cut by 0 bases and J by 6 bases, with 17 bases left in between. The CDR3 has 17 residues. Germline loops: CDR1 LGHNA, CDR2 YSLEER. The CDR3 region has the DNA TGCGCCAGCAGCCAAGACGGCGAGGACAGACTTGATGAAAAACTGTTTTTT. Translated: CASSQDGEDRLDEKLFF.

This sequence joins TRBV7-9 and TRBJ2-6; D is undetermined. This CDR3 comprises 19 residues. Trimming stripped 1 base from V and 0 bases from J, with 16 bases between. Germline CDR1 and CDR2: SEHNR and FQNEAQ (reference sequence). In nucleotides, the CDR3 is TGTGCCAGCAGCTTAGGGTGGGCGTGGCAAAACTCTGGGGCCAACGTCCTGACTTTC. This codes for CASSLGWAWQNSGANVLTF.

The V and J genes are TRBV19 and TRBJ1-4; 7 bases are shared with TRBD1. The ends lost 3 bases at V and 0 bases at J; junction bases unmatched: 7. This CDR3 spans 17 amino acids. The V gene's germline CDR1 is LNHDA and CDR2 SQIVND (reference sequence). The CDR3 coding sequence is TGTGCCAGTAGTATGGTGGGACAGTTTGCAACTAATGAAAAACTGTTTTTT. Protein product: CASSMVGQFATNEKLFF.

This clone was detected once. The V and J genes are TRBV18 and TRBJ2-5; D gene uncertain. CDR1 KGHSH and CDR2 LQKENI come from the germline V gene. This CDR3 comprises 11 residues. V was clipped by 6 bases and J by 2 bases, with 4 bases between them. The CDR3 here is CASSPQETQYF. The CDR3 coding sequence is TGTGCCAGCTCTCCTCAAGAGACCCAGTACTTC.

This rearrangement joins TRBV4-3 to TRBJ2-4; D perhaps matches TRBD2 (6 bases). The CDR3 totals 19 residues. CDR1 and CDR2 from the germline V gene are LGHNA and YSLEER. With 3 bases removed from V and 3 bases from J, the gap between germline ends came to 24 bases. As DNA, the CDR3 is TGCGCCAGCAGCCAGGACGAAACGGGCGGGCGGGGCGGCAAAAACATTCAGTACTTC. Protein sequence: CASSQDETGGRGGKNIQYF.

The genes are TRBV7-6 and TRBJ2-3; 9 bases agree with TRBD2. CDR3 length equals 15 residues. CDR1 and CDR2 from the germline V gene are SGHVS and FNYEAQ. Losses at the gene ends were 3 bases for V and 4 bases for J; bases not matched to a gene: 5. CDR3 residues: CASSFQGLAADTQYF. CDR3 in DNA: TGTGCCAGCAGCTTCCAGGGACTAGCAGCAGATACGCAGTATTTT.

The rearrangement links TRBV27 to TRBJ1-1; 7 positions match TRBD1. V was clipped by 5 bases and J by 1 base; unmatched bases: 13. CDR3 size: 17 residues. Germline lookup yields CDR1 MNHEY and CDR2 SMNVEV (reference sequence). In DNA, the CDR3 is TGTGCCAGCAGTCCGAAAGCGACAGGGAAGGGGAACACTGAAGCTTTCTTT. Its translation: CASSPKATGKGNTEAFF.

V and J are TRBV28 and TRBJ2-5; D is undetermined. The CDR3 runs to 15 residues. Germline CDR1 reads MDHEN; CDR2 reads SYDVKM. Trimming stripped 4 bases from V and 1 base from J, with 13 bases between. The CDR3 spells CASSCVTTFQETQYF. The CDR3 coding sequence is TGTGCCAGCAGTTGTGTAACGACTTTCCAAGAGACCCAGTACTTC.

The chain uses TRBV11-2 and TRBJ2-7, with D uncertain. Trimming cost V 4 bases and J 3 bases, with 10 bases left between them. Germline V gene sequence: CDR1 SGHAT, CDR2 FQNNGV. The CDR3 has 13 residues. The CDR3 sequence: CASSSFQVYEQYF. Written as DNA, the CDR3 is TGTGCCAGCAGCTCATTTCAGGTCTACGAGCAGTACTTC. Full variable domain (missing parts from reference TRBV11-2 and TRBJ2-7): EAGVAQSPRYKIIEKRQSVAFWCNPISGHATLYWYQQILGQGPKLLIQFQNNGVVDDSQLPKDRFSAERLKGVDSTLKIQPAKLEDSAVYLCASSSFQVYEQYFGPGTRLTVT.

This clone showed up just once. J is TRBJ2-3 and V is TRBV5-1, with a tentative D call TRBD1 (6 bases). Between the trimmed V and J ends, which lost 4 bases and 2 bases, there was a span of 14 bases. CDR3 length equals 15 residues. Germline V gene lookup returns CDR1 SGHRS and CDR2 YFSETQ. CDR3 in amino acids: CASSRGLGLTDTQYF. CDR3 DNA sequence: TGCGCCAGCAGCAGGGGGTTAGGACTCACAGATACGCAGTATTTT.

This chain connects TRBV7-2 to TRBJ2-7; 11 nucleotides agree with TRBD1. Germline V gene lookup returns CDR1 SGHTA and CDR2 FQGNSA. V lost 3 bases, J lost 1 base, and 2 bases stayed unmatched. CDR3 length equals 15 residues. As DNA, the CDR3 is TGTGCCAGCAGCTTCCGGGACAGGGGGTCCTACGAGCAGTACTTC. The encoded protein is CASSFRDRGSYEQYF.

V and J are TRBV14 and TRBJ2-7; D gene ambiguous. Trimming left V 0 bases short and J 2 bases short, with 8 bases between. The CDR3 loop spans 14 amino acids. CDR1 is SGHDN, CDR2 FVKESK, per germline. The CDR3 sequence is CASSQDLFPYEQYF. The CDR3, as DNA: TGTGCCAGCAGCCAAGATCTTTTCCCCTACGAGCAGTACTTC.

This clone was picked up one time. The gene calls are TRBV5-1 and TRBJ2-6; D may be TRBD1 (6 bases). V lost 3 bases, J lost 3 bases, and 10 bases lay in between. Germline V gene sequence: CDR1 SGHRS, CDR2 YFSETQ. This CDR3 has 15 residues. This CDR3 reads CASSSGVIGANVLTF. The CDR3 DNA sequence: TGCGCCAGCAGCTCAGGGGTTATTGGGGCCAACGTCCTGACTTTC.

The chain combines TRBV20-1 with TRBJ1-1; D remains unclear. The germline gives CDR1 DFQATT, CDR2 SNEGSKA (reference sequence). V gave up 5 bases and J gave up 8 bases, with 3 bases separating them. The CDR3 runs 8 residues. This chain's CDR3 is CSAGEAFF. As DNA, the CDR3 is TGCAGTGCTGGCGAAGCTTTCTTT.

CDR3 sequence reads: CASSPRDPSTGELFF. CDR3 in DNA: TGTGCCAGCAGTCCGCGGGACCCAAGCACCGGGGAGCTGTTTTTT. The J gene is TRBJ2-2, the V gene TRBV27; perhaps TRBD2 as D (6 bases). Trimming shortened V by 5 bases and J by 4 bases, and 14 bases separated the two germline ends. Germline V gene data show CDR1 as MNHEY and CDR2 as SMNVEV (reference sequence). This CDR3 is built from 15 residues.

This chain connects TRBV7-9 to TRBJ1-1; no clear D gene. The CDR3 extends over 14 amino acids. V was shortened by 5 bases and J by 10 bases, with 20 bases between the two germline ends. Germline V gives CDR1 SEHNR, CDR2 FQNEAQ (reference sequence). CDR3 loop: CASSLGPATRGAFF. The CDR3 coding sequence is TGTGCCAGCAGCCTAGGCCCGGCAACCCGGGGAGCTTTCTTT. Full variable domain (missing parts from reference TRBV7-9 and TRBJ1-1): DTGVSQNPRHKITKRGQNVTFRCDPISEHNRLYWYRQTLGQGPEFLTYFQNEAQLEKSRLLSDRFSAERPKGSFSTLEIQRTEQGDSAMYLCASSLGPATRGAFFGQGTRLTVV.

The gene calls are TRBV27 and TRBJ2-5; 8 bases match TRBD2. The CDR3 consists of 15 residues. V shed 2 bases and J 5 bases; nucleotides not matched to a gene: 7. Germline lookup yields CDR1 MNHEY and CDR2 SMNVEV (reference sequence). In DNA form, the CDR3 reads TGTGCCAGCAGTTTAAAGGGTAGCGGGGTGGAGACCCAGTACTTC. Protein: CASSLKGSGVETQYF.

The V gene is TRBV28, the J gene TRBJ2-7; possible D gene TRBD2, 6 bases. V was trimmed by 6 bases and J by 3 bases, leaving 18 bases between them. This CDR3 is 15 amino acids long. The V gene's germline CDR1 is MDHEN and CDR2 SYDVKM. The CDR3 loop is CASSHSGAPHYEQYF. CDR3 DNA sequence: TGTGCCAGCAGCCATAGCGGAGCACCCCACTACGAGCAGTACTTC.

The rearrangement joins TRBV4-3 to TRBJ2-1, with 8 bases matching TRBD1. CDR3 length: 19 residues. Germline V gene sequence: CDR1 LGHNA, CDR2 YSLEER. The V segment lost 1 base and the J segment 2 bases; nucleotides outside the gene matches: 13. DNA of the CDR3: TGCGCCAGCAGCCAAGTAACACGCCCCAGACAGGGGACCTACAATGAGCAGTTCTTC. It translates to CASSQVTRPRQGTYNEQFF.

This clone has just one count. This chain uses TRBV9 with TRBJ2-1; D ambiguous. CDR1 and CDR2 (germline): SGDLS, YYNGEE. This CDR3 is built from 15 residues. V lost 0 bases and J 7 bases, leaving 14 bases between the germline ends. The CDR3 spells CASSVAADQRNEQFF. CDR3 nucleotide sequence: TGTGCCAGCAGCGTAGCGGCGGATCAGAGAAATGAGCAGTTCTTC.

The chain links TRBV7-9 to TRBJ1-4; D not certain. V was shortened by 3 bases and J by 1 base, with 12 bases between the two germline ends. The CDR3 totals 16 residues. Per germline, CDR1 SEHNR and CDR2 FQNEAQ (reference sequence). CDR3 sequence (DNA): TGTGCCAGCAGCTTTCGCGTTGAGGGAACTAATGAAAAACTGTTTTTT. Its translation is CASSFRVEGTNEKLFF.

The chain carries TRBV14 and TRBJ2-7; no reliable D call. Trimming removed 1 base at V and 2 bases at J, with 15 bases between. Germline CDR1 SGHDN, CDR2 FVKESK. The CDR3 is 16 amino acids. The CDR3 here is CASSQGHDTLAYEQYF. The CDR3 DNA is TGTGCCAGCAGCCAAGGCCACGACACCCTGGCCTACGAGCAGTACTTC.

V is TRBV5-4 and J is TRBJ2-3; TRBD1 agrees at 7 bases. CDR3 size: 17 residues. Germline V gene lookup returns CDR1 SGHNT and CDR2 YYREEE (reference sequence). V trimming: 0 bases; J trimming: 0 bases; junction bases outside the gene matches: 7. The CDR3 DNA reads as TGTGCCAGCAGCTTGGCCGAAGGGGGCAAGAGCACAGATACGCAGTATTTT. Translating it yields CASSLAEGGKSTDTQYF.

The chain employs TRBV7-9 and TRBJ2-7; 9 positions match TRBD2. This CDR3 region has 16 residues. Per the germline V gene, CDR1 is SEHNR and CDR2 is FQNEAQ (reference sequence). V lost 1 base, J lost 5 bases, and 9 bases stayed unmatched. CDR3 DNA sequence: TGTGCCAGCAGCTTAGGGTCGCGGGAGGGCCCCCACGAGCAGTACTTC. It translates to CASSLGSREGPHEQYF.